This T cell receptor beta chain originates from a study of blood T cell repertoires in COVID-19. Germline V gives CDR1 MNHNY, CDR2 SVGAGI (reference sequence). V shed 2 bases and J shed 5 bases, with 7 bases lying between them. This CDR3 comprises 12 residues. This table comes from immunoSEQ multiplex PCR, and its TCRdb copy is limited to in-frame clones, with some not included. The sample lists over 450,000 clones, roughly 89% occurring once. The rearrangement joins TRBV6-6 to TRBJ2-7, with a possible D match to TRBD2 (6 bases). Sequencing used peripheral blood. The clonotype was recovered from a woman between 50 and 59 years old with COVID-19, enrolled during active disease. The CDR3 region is CASSYGGNEQYF. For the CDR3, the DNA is TGTGCCAGCAGTTACGGGGGGAACGAGCAGTACTTC.